Here is one TCR beta chain with its context. The J segment lost 9 bases and the V segment lost 5 bases, leaving 10 bases of the junction unmatched. Germline V gene sequence: CDR1 SEHNR, CDR2 FQNEAQ (reference sequence). The CDR3 totals 15 residues. Clones were read by immunoSEQ multiplex PCR, and TCRdb kept only the in-frame ones, dropping some. This table holds 57,000 or so clones, about four fifths found once. Patients had blood sampled at baseline and again on cycle 4 day 1 and cycle 7 day 1. This sample was taken from a study of OX40 agonist ivuxolimab in advanced cancers. As for the study in general: The dose-escalation cohort had hepatocellular carcinoma, melanoma, renal cell or head and neck cancer.

V and J are TRBV7-9 and TRBJ1-6; 7 nucleotides line up with TRBD1. This TCR came from an adult with an advanced solid tumor such as melanoma, head and neck, liver or kidney cancer. The source material was CD4+ or CD8+ T cells sorted from blood, sampled in a trial of the OX40 agonist ivuxolimab. The CDR3 protein is CASSSGTVKSSPLHF. CDR3 sequence (DNA): TGTGCCAGCAGCAGCGGGACAGTAAAAAGTTCACCCCTCCACTTT.